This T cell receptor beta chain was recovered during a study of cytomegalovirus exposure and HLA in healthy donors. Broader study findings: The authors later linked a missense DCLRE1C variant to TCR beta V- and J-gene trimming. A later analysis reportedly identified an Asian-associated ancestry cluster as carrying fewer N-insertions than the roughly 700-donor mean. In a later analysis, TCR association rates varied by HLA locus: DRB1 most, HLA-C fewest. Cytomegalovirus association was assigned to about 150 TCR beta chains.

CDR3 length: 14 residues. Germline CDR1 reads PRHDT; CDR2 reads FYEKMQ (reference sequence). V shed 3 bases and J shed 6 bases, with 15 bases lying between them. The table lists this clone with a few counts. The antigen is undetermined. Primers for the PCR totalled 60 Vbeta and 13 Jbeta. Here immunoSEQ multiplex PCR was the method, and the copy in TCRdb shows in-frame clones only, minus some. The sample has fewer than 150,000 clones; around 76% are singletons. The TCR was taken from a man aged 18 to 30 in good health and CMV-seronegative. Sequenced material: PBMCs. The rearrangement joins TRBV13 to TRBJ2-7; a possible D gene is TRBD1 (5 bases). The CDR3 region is CASSFGANPVEQYF. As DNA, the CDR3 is TGTGCCAGCAGCTTTGGGGCTAATCCCGTCGAGCAGTACTTC.